The next 15 T cell receptor beta chains were all read from a single sample in a study of T-cell memory formation after mild COVID-19. Via MiXCR, TCRdb re-called the 5' RACE reads, giving one row per CDR3 protein. This sample has about 440,000 distinct CDR3 sequences; over 15% occur once, and the top ten carry roughly 8.4%. The sequencing sample was made of PBMCs or a T cell subset sorted from them (not recorded which). The receptors come from an adult woman who had mild COVID-19 (a few samples of this study predate the infection). Cell type and time point are not known.

This clonotype was counted only a few times. The gene calls are TRBV4-2 and TRBJ1-2; D uncertain. Germline V gives CDR1 LGHNA, CDR2 YNFKEQ. The CDR3 runs 14 residues. V was shortened by 0 bases and J by 5 bases, with 10 bases between the two germline ends. CDR3 sequence reads: CASSQDLQLYGYTF. CDR3 sequence (DNA): TGTGCCAGCAGCCAAGACTTACAGCTTTATGGCTACACCTTC.

V usage is TRBV7-9 and J usage is TRBJ2-7, with 7 bases identical to TRBD1. CDR3 size: 14 residues. Germline CDR1 SEHNR, CDR2 FQNEAQ (reference sequence). V dropped 5 bases and J dropped 1; count of bases not matched to a gene: 5. The CDR3 region has the DNA TGTGCCAGCAGCCACCGGGACAGATCCTACGAGCAGTACTTC. Its protein is CASSHRDRSYEQYF. Using reference TRBV7-9 and TRBJ2-7 for the parts outside the CDR3, the full variable domain is DTGVSQNPRHKITKRGQNVTFRCDPISEHNRLYWYRQTLGQGPEFLTYFQNEAQLEKSRLLSDRFSAERPKGSFSTLEIQRTEQGDSAMYLCASSHRDRSYEQYFGPGTRLTVT.

This clonotype was observed a few times. The J gene is TRBJ2-3, the V gene TRBV7-9, with D hard to call. This CDR3 comprises 12 residues. CDR1 is SEHNR and CDR2 is FQNEAQ in the germline V gene (reference sequence). V shed 3 bases and J shed 7 bases, with 8 bases lying between them. Here the CDR3 DNA reads TGTGCCAGCAGCTTTCCCCGGAATACGCAGTATTTT. Translating it yields CASSFPRNTQYF.

There are a few counts of this clonotype. The chain employs TRBV20-1 and TRBJ2-1; no clear D gene. This CDR3 contains 14 residues. V shed 3 bases and J shed 5 bases, with 14 bases lying between them. The germline V gene has CDR1 DFQATT and CDR2 SNEGSKA (reference sequence). CDR3 protein: CSARGSRTNNEQFF. CDR3 DNA: TGCAGTGCTAGGGGGTCCCGAACTAACAATGAGCAGTTCTTC.

A few counts support this clonotype. The rearrangement links TRBV5-1 to TRBJ2-7; tentatively, D is TRBD1 (5 bases). CDR3 length: 17 residues. CDR1 and CDR2 (germline): SGHRS, YFSETQ. V lost 0 bases and J 2 bases, leaving 18 bases between the germline ends. CDR3 in DNA: TGCGCCAGCAGCTTGGTAGGAGACAGAATAGGTACCTACGAGCAGTACTTC. Residues: CASSLVGDRIGTYEQYF.

This clonotype has at least ten counts. The rearrangement uses TRBV7-9 and TRBJ2-7; D remains unclear. CDR1 and CDR2 (germline): SEHNR, FQNEAQ (reference sequence). Deletions cut 1 base from V and 5 bases from J, with 9 bases between. The CDR3 consists of 13 residues. The CDR3 coding sequence is TGTGCCAGCAGCTTAGACCCCACGGACGAGCAGTACTTC. It specifies CASSLDPTDEQYF.

There are a few counts of this clonotype. The chain uses TRBV4-2 and TRBJ2-3, with 7 bases aligning to TRBD1. Germline V gene lookup returns CDR1 LGHNA and CDR2 YNFKEQ. With V trimmed by 0 bases and J by 5 bases, 5 bases remained unmatched. The CDR3 totals 15 residues. CDR3 loop: CASSQEDRLGDTQYF. The CDR3 region has the DNA TGTGCCAGCAGCCAAGAGGACAGGCTTGGAGATACGCAGTATTTT.

The V and J genes are TRBV27 and TRBJ1-1, with D possibly matching TRBD1 (5 bases). Trimming left V 4 bases short and J 0 bases short, with 9 bases between. CDR1 is MNHEY and CDR2 is SMNVEV in the germline V gene (reference sequence). The CDR3 is 14 amino acids. DNA for the CDR3: TGTGCCAGCAGTTACTCGGGACTGAACACTGAAGCTTTCTTT. Protein product: CASSYSGLNTEAFF.

V and J are TRBV5-1 and TRBJ2-6; D tentatively fits TRBD1 or TRBD2 (6 bases each). The CDR3 sequence is 17 residues long. Germline V gene sequence: CDR1 SGHRS, CDR2 YFSETQ. V gave up 1 base and J gave up 0 bases, with 11 bases separating them. CDR3 DNA sequence: TGCGCCAGCAGCTTGAGGCGGGACACCTCTGGGGCCAACGTCCTGACTTTC. Its protein is CASSLRRDTSGANVLTF.

V usage is TRBV5-5 and J usage is TRBJ2-3; D ambiguous. V was shortened by 2 bases and J by 5 bases, with 9 bases between the two germline ends. From germline, CDR1 is SGHKS and CDR2 YYEKEE (reference sequence). This CDR3 has 13 residues. The CDR3 DNA follows: TGTGCCAGCAGCTTTTCTTCGAAAGATACGCAGTATTTT. It codes for CASSFSSKDTQYF.

This chain joins TRBV24-1 and TRBJ2-1; 9 bases agree with TRBD2. Per germline, CDR1 KGHDR and CDR2 SFDVKD. The J segment lost 9 bases and the V segment lost 6 bases, leaving 8 bases of the junction unmatched. This CDR3 comprises 14 residues. CDR3 sequence (DNA): TGTGCCACCAGTACTCCGGGACTAGCTGGTGAGCAGTTCTTC. Protein product: CATSTPGLAGEQFF.

This clonotype occurred a few times. The chain recombines TRBV20-1 with TRBJ1-2; TRBD1 matches at 7 bases. The CDR3 spans 14 residues. Trimming took 4 bases from V and 0 from J; bases not matched to a gene: 5. From germline, CDR1 is DFQATT and CDR2 SNEGSKA (reference sequence). CDR3: CSANPGQSNYGYTF. The CDR3 nucleotides are TGCAGTGCTAACCCGGGACAGTCTAACTATGGCTACACCTTC.

The chain has TRBV9 and TRBJ2-2, with unresolved D. CDR3 length equals 14 residues. Deletions cut 6 bases from V and 5 bases from J, with 14 bases between. Germline CDR1 reads SGDLS; CDR2 reads YYNGEE. CDR3 sequence: CASTPRSGTGELFF. CDR3 nucleotide sequence: TGTGCCAGCACCCCCCGGAGTGGAACCGGGGAGCTGTTTTTT. Full variable domain (remainder filled in from reference TRBV9 and TRBJ2-2): DSGVTQTPKHLITATGQRVTLRCSPRSGDLSVYWYQQSLDQGLQFLIQYYNGEERAKGNILERFSAQQFPDLHSELNLSSLELGDSALYFCASTPRSGTGELFFGEGSRLTVL.

The chain links TRBV12-3 or TRBV12-4 to TRBJ2-7; 10 positions agree with TRBD2. J was trimmed by 1 base and V by 6 bases; bases with no gene match: 12. The CDR3 spans 17 residues. CDR3 DNA: TGTGCCAGCAGACCCGATCGTAGCGGGGGGTCGTCCTACGAGCAGTACTTC. This translates into CASRPDRSGGSSYEQYF.

This chain links TRBV7-9 with TRBJ2-1; D is uncertain. The V end was cut by 6 bases, the J end by 6 bases, with 15 bases between. Germline CDR1 reads SEHNR; CDR2 reads FQNEAQ (reference sequence). The CDR3 loop spans 14 amino acids. CDR3: CASRKNPLSNEQFF. CDR3 DNA sequence: TGTGCCAGCAGAAAGAATCCGCTCTCCAATGAGCAGTTCTTC.